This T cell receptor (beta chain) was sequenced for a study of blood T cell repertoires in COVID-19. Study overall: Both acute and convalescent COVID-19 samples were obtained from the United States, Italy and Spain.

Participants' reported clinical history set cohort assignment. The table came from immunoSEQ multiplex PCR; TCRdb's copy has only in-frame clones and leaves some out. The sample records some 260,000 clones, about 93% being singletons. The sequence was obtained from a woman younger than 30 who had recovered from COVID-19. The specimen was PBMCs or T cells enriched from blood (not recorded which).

For the CDR3, the DNA is TGCGCCAGCAGCTCGAGCGCAGGGCTTGGCTACACCTTC. Protein: CASSSSAGLGYTF. The rearrangement uses TRBV5-1 and TRBJ1-2; D may be TRBD1 (5 bases). The CDR3 is 13 residues long. Deletions cut 3 bases from V and 7 bases from J, with 13 bases between. Germline V gives CDR1 SGHRS, CDR2 YFSETQ. The entire variable domain, with the rest obtained from reference TRBV5-1 and TRBJ1-2, is as follows: KAGVTQTPRYLIKTRGQQVTLSCSPISGHRSVSWYQQTPGQGLQFLFEYFSETQRNKGNFPGRFSGRQFSNSRSEMNVSTLELGDSALYLCASSSSAGLGYTFGSGTRLTVV.